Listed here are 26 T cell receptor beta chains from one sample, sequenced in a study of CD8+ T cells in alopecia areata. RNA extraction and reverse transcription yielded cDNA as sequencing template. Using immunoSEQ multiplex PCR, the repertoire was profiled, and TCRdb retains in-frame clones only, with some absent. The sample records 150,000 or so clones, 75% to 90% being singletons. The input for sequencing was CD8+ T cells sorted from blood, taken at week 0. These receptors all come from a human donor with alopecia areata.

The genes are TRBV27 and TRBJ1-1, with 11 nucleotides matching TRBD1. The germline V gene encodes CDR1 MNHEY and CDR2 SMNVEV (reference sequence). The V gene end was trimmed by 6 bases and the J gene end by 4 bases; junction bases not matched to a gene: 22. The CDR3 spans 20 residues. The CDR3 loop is CASSLRPTGQGGFSGTEAFF. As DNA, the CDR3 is TGTGCCAGCAGCCTTCGCCCGACGGGACAGGGGGGATTTTCGGGCACTGAAGCTTTCTTT.

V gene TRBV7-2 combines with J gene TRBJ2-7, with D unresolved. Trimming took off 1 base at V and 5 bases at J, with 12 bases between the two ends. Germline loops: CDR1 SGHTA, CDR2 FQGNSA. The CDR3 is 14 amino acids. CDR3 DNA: TGTGCCAGCAGCTTAGAGCGATCTTGGGACGAGCAGTACTTC. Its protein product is CASSLERSWDEQYF. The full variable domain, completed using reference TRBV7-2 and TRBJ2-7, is GAGVSQSPSNKVTEKGKDVELRCDPISGHTALYWYRQSLGQGLEFLIYFQGNSAPDKSGLPSDRFSAERTGGSVSTLTIQRTQQEDSAVYLCASSLERSWDEQYFGPGTRLTVT.

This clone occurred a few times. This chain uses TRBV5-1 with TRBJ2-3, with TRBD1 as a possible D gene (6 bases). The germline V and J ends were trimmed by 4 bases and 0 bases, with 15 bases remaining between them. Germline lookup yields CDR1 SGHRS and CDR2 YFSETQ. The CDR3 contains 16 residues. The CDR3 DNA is TGCGCCAGCAGCCCCTCGACAGGACTTAGCACAGATACGCAGTATTTT. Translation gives CASSPSTGLSTDTQYF.

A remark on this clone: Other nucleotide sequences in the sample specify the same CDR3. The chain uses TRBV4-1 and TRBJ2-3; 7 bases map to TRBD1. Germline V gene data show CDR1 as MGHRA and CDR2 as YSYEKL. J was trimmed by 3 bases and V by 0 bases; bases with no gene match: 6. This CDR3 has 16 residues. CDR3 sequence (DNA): TGCGCCAGCAGCCAAGAGGGTCAGGGGGTAACAGATACGCAGTATTTT. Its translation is CASSQEGQGVTDTQYF.

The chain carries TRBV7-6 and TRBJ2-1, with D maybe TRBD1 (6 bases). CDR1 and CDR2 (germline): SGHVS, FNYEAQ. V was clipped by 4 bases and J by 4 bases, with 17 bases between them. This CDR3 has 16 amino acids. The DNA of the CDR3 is TGTGCCAGCAGCTCCCCCCTACAGGGAAGGTACAATGAGCAGTTCTTC. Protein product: CASSSPLQGRYNEQFF.

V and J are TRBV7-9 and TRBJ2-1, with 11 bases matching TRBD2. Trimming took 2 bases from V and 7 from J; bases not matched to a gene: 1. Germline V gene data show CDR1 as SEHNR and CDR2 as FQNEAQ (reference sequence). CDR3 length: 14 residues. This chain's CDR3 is CASSLIAGGNEQFF. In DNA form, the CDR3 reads TGTGCCAGCAGCTTAATAGCGGGGGGGAATGAGCAGTTCTTC.

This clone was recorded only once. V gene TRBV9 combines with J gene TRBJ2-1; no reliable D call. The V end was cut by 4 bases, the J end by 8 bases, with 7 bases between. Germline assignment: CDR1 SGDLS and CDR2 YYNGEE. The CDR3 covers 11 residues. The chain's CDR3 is CASSLRDEQFF. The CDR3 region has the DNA TGTGCCAGCAGCCTTAGAGATGAGCAGTTCTTC.

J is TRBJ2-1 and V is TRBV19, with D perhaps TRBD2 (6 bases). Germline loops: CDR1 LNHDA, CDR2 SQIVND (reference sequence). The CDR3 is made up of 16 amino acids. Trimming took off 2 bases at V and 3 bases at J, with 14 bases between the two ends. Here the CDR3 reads CASSIFGGAYYNEQFF. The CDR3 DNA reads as TGTGCCAGTAGTATATTCGGCGGGGCCTACTACAATGAGCAGTTCTTC.

As DNA, the CDR3 is TGTGCCAGCAGCCCGAAATCGGGGGAGGGCCACTATGGCTACACCTTC. Encoded protein: CASSPKSGEGHYGYTF. The chain carries TRBV13 and TRBJ1-2; possible D gene TRBD1, 5 bases. Trimming shortened V by 5 bases and J by 3 bases, and 19 bases separated the two germline ends. The germline V gene has CDR1 PRHDT and CDR2 FYEKMQ (reference sequence). CDR3 size: 16 residues.

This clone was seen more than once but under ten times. CDR3 region: CASSQSPRRETQYF. The CDR3 DNA sequence: TGCGCCAGCAGTCAATCCCCGCGGAGAGAGACCCAGTACTTC. The V call is TRBV23-1, the J call TRBJ2-5; D remains ambiguous. TRBV23-1 is reported as an ORF; its role is uncertain. The CDR3 runs to 14 residues. V lost 0 bases and J 4 bases, leaving 9 bases between the germline ends.

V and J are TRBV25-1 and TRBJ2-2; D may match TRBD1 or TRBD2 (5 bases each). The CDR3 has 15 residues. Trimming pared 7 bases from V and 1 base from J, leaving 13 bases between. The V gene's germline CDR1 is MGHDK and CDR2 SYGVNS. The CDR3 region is CASTSGPLNTGELFF. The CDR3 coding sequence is TGTGCCAGCACCTCGGGGCCTTTGAACACCGGGGAGCTGTTTTTT.

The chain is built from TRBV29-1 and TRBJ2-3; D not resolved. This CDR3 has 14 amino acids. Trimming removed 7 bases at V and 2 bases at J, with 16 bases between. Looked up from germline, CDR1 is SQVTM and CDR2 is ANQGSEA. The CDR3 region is CSGLLDGYTDTQYF. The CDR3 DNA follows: TGCAGCGGATTGCTGGACGGCTACACAGATACGCAGTATTTT.

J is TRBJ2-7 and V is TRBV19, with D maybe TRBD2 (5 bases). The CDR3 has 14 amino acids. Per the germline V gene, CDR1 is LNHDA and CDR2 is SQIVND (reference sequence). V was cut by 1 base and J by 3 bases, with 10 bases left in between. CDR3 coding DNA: TGTGCCAGTAGTATAGTCGACCGGGACTACGAGCAGTACTTC. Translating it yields CASSIVDRDYEQYF.

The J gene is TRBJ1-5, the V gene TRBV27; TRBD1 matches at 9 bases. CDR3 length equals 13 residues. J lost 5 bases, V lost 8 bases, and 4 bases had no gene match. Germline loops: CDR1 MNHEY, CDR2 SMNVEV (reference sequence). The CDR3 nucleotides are TGTGCCAGCGGGGACAGGGTTTATCAGCCCCAGCATTTT. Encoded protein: CASGDRVYQPQHF.

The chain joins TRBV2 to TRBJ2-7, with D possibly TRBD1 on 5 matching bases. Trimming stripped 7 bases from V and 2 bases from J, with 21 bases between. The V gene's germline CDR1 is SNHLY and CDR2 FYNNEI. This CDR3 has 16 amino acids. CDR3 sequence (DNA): TGTGCCAGCATCAAACGCCTTGGCCAGGGCCCCTACGAGCAGTACTTC. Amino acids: CASIKRLGQGPYEQYF.

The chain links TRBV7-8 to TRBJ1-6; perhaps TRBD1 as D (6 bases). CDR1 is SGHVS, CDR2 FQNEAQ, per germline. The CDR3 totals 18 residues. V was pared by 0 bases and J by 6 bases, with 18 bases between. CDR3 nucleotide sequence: TGTGCCAGCAGCTTAGCCGTTCTATTGGGGGCAGCTAATTCACCCCTCCACTTT. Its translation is CASSLAVLLGAANSPLHF.

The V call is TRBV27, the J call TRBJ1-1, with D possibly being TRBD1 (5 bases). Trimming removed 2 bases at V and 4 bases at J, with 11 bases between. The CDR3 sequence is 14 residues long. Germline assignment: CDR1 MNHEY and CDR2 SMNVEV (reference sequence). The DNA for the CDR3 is TGTGCCAGCAGTTTAGCGGCGGGGGGCACTGAAGCTTTCTTT. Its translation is CASSLAAGGTEAFF.

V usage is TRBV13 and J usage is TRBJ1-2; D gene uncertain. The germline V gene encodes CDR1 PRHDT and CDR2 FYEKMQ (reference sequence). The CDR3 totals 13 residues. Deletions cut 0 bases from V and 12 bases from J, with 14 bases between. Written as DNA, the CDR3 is TGTGCCAGCAGCTTAGGGTGGACTGCCCAAAACACCTTC. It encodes CASSLGWTAQNTF.

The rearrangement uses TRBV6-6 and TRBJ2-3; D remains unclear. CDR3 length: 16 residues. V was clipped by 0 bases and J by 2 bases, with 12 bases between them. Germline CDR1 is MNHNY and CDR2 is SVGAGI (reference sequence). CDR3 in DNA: TGTGCCAGCAGTTACTCGATTGAGCTGATCACAGATACGCAGTATTTT. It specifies CASSYSIELITDTQYF.

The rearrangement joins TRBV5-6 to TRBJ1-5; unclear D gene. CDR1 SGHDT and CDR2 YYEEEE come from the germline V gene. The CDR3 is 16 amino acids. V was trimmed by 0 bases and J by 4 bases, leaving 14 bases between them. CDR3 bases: TGTGCCAGCAGCTTGGGTCAGGTTGATTGGAATCAGCCCCAGCATTTT. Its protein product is CASSLGQVDWNQPQHF. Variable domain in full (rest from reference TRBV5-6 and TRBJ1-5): DAGVTQSPTHLIKTRGQQVTLRCSPKSGHDTVSWYQQALGQGPQFIFQYYEEEERQRGNFPDRFSGHQFPNYSSELNVNALLLGDSALYLCASSLGQVDWNQPQHFGDGTRLSIL.

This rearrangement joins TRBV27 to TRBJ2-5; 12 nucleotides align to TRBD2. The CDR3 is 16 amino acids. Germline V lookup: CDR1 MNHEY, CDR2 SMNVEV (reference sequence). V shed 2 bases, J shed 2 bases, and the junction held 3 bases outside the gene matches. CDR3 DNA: TGTGCCAGCAGTTTAAACGGACTAGCGGGGCAAGAGACCCAGTACTTC. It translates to CASSLNGLAGQETQYF.

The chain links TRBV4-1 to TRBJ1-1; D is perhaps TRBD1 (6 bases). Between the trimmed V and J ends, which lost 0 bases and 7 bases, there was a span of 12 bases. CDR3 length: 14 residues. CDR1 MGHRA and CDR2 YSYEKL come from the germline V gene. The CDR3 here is CASSQEIQGGEAFF. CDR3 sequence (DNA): TGCGCCAGCAGCCAAGAAATCCAAGGGGGTGAAGCTTTCTTT.

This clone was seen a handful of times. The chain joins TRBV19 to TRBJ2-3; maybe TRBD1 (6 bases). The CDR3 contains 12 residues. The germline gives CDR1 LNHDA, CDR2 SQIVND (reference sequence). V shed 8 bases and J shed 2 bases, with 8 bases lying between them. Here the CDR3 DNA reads TGTGCCAGTGGGACAATCACAGATACGCAGTATTTT. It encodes CASGTITDTQYF.

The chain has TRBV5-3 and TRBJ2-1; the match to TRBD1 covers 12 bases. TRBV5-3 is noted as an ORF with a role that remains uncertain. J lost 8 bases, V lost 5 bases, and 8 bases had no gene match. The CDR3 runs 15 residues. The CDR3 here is CARRRDRGRGDEQFF. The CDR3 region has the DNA TGTGCCAGAAGACGGGACAGGGGGCGTGGGGATGAGCAGTTCTTC.

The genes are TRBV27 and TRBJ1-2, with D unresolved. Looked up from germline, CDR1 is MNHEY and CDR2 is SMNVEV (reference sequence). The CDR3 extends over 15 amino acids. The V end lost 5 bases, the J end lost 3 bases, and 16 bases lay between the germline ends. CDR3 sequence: CASSLTLIQDYGYTF. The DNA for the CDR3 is TGTGCCAGCAGTCTTACTTTAATCCAGGACTATGGCTACACCTTC.

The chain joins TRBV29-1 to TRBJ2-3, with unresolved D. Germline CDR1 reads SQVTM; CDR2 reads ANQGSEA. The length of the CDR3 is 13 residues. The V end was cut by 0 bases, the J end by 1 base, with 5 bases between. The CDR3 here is CSVEDDGTDTQYF. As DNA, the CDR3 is TGCAGCGTTGAAGATGACGGCACAGATACGCAGTATTTT.